The sequence of this T cell receptor (beta chain) was determined in a study of PD-1 blockade in classical Hodgkin lymphoma. Profiled with immunoSEQ multiplex PCR; TCRdb holds only in-frame clones, not every one. There are tens of thousands of clones in the sample; around 91% occur only once, and around 13% lies in the top ten. This clone came up a few times. Time point reported: cycle 4 day 1 (C4D1), after five to seven weeks of nivolumab. Relapses following autologous stem cell transplantation were seen in all patients, with brentuximab vedotin exposure varying. The clonotype originates from a human donor with classical Hodgkin lymphoma. Sample: peripheral blood mononuclear cells (PBMCs), taken before the fourth cycle of nivolumab.

The CDR3, as DNA: TGTGCCAGCCATCACAAAAATACGGGACAGCAAGAGACCCAGTACTTC. This translates into CASHHKNTGQQETQYF. The genes are TRBV2 and TRBJ2-5, with 7 bases fitting TRBD1. CDR1 is SNHLY and CDR2 is FYNNEI in the germline V gene. V lost 8 bases and J lost 2; bases outside the gene matches: 14. This CDR3 region has 16 residues.